The clone carrying this T cell receptor beta chain was picked up a small number of times. This record comes from a study of blood T cell repertoires in COVID-19. About the study: Samples of COVID-19 (acute and convalescent) were obtained from the United States, Italy and Spain. The cDNA or gDNA used as material had been derived from T cells, B-cell-depleted T cells, or PBMCs.

In the source study's methods: Amplified reference gene primers provided the basis for estimating nucleated cell counts. This table comes from immunoSEQ multiplex PCR, and its TCRdb copy is limited to in-frame clones, with some not included. The V and J calls and clone size come from that table; D and trimming were worked out from the DNA. The sample includes a few hundred thousand clones, 85% of them seen just once. This clonotype originated in a human donor in a cohort sampled during active COVID-19. The sequenced sample consisted of peripheral blood.

The CDR3 protein is CAWTGDYTDTQYF. CDR3 in DNA: TGTGCCTGGACAGGGGACTACACAGATACGCAGTATTTT. The chain has TRBV30 and TRBJ2-3; D is possibly TRBD2 (7 bases). The CDR3 runs to 13 residues. The V end lost 4 bases, the J end lost 2 bases, and 10 bases lay between the germline ends. The germline V gene has CDR1 GTSNPN and CDR2 SVGIG (reference sequence).